This T cell receptor beta chain was captured by sequencing in a study of cytomegalovirus exposure and HLA in healthy donors. PCR was performed using 60 Vbeta and 13 Jbeta primers. Profiling relied on immunoSEQ multiplex PCR, and the TCRdb table lists in-frame clones only, not all of them. The data show about 170,000 clones, and the top ten clones hold 1% to 1.5%. The ends lost 4 bases at V and 8 bases at J; junction bases unmatched: 11. Per germline, CDR1 SGHRS and CDR2 YFSETQ. CDR3 length equals 14 residues. The TCR was taken from a woman aged 60-70 years in good health and CMV-seronegative. Sample: PBMCs. V gene TRBV5-1 combines with J gene TRBJ1-2, with TRBD1 identical over 7 bases. The CDR3 spells CASSPAPDRVGYTF. CDR3 nucleotides: TGCGCCAGCAGCCCGGCCCCCGACAGGGTCGGCTACACCTTC.